The 17 T cell receptor beta chains reported below all come from one sample, sequenced in a study of PD-L1 blockade in urothelial cancer. The time point denotes: pretreatment peripheral blood. This table comes from immunoSEQ multiplex PCR, and its TCRdb copy is limited to in-frame clones, with some not included. This table holds about 81,000 clones, about 89% found once. Sequenced material: PBMCs, taken around atezolizumab (anti-PD-L1) treatment. Receptor source: a woman aged 80 or older with urothelial cancer.

This clone was detected once. The chain combines TRBV6-5 with TRBJ1-1; tentative D call: TRBD1 (5 bases). The CDR3 sequence is 13 residues long. Germline V CDR1 and CDR2: MNHEY, SVGAGI. Deletions cut 6 bases from V and 2 bases from J, with 10 bases between. The CDR3 bases are TGTGCCAGCAGCCGCGACAGCAACACTGAAGCTTTCTTT. The encoded protein is CASSRDSNTEAFF.

The J gene is TRBJ2-3, the V gene TRBV7-3, with TRBD1 matching over 7 bases. The ends lost 4 bases at V and 2 bases at J; junction bases unmatched: 6. The CDR3 length is 15 residues. Germline loops: CDR1 SGHTA, CDR2 FQGTGA. CDR3 region: CASSSRQGDTDTQYF. The DNA of the CDR3 is TGTGCCAGCAGCTCCAGACAGGGTGACACAGATACGCAGTATTTT.

V usage is TRBV5-8 and J usage is TRBJ1-5, with D tentatively TRBD1 (6 bases). Germline V CDR1 and CDR2: SGHTS, YDEGEE. The CDR3 has 15 residues. V lost 4 bases and J 2 bases, leaving 13 bases between the germline ends. CDR3 in amino acids: CASSIQGIRNQPQHF. CDR3 coding DNA: TGTGCCAGCAGCATCCAGGGGATTCGCAATCAGCCCCAGCATTTT. Full variable domain (missing parts from reference TRBV5-8 and TRBJ1-5): EAGVTQSPTHLIKTRGQQATLRCSPISGHTSVYWYQQALGLGLQFLLWYDEGEERNRGNFPPRFSGRQFPNYSSELNVNALELEDSALYLCASSIQGIRNQPQHFGDGTRLSIL.

CDR3 residues: CASSAGGEQYF. CDR3 DNA: TGTGCCAGCAGCGCAGGGGGCGAGCAGTACTTC. The chain links TRBV11-2 to TRBJ2-7; TRBD1 matches 7 bases. The trim removed 5 bases at V and 6 bases at J, leaving 1 base unmatched. CDR3 length: 11 residues. Germline CDR1 reads SGHAT; CDR2 reads FQNNGV.

This clone is labeled large. This chain joins TRBV19 and TRBJ2-2; D remains ambiguous. Germline V CDR1 and CDR2: LNHDA, SQIVND (reference sequence). This CDR3 comprises 13 residues. The germline V and J ends were trimmed by 0 bases and 8 bases, with 7 bases remaining between them. The CDR3 region is CASSIDLVGELFF. The CDR3 nucleotides are TGTGCCAGTAGTATAGATCTCGTTGGGGAGCTGTTTTTT.

This rearrangement joins TRBV27 to TRBJ2-2; D gene unclear. Germline V lookup: CDR1 MNHEY, CDR2 SMNVEV (reference sequence). The CDR3 covers 15 residues. Trimming removed 5 bases from V and 0 bases from J, with 10 bases in between. The CDR3: CASSLERANTGELFF. In DNA form, the CDR3 reads TGTGCCAGCAGTCTCGAAAGAGCGAACACCGGGGAGCTGTTTTTT.

The chain recombines TRBV9 with TRBJ2-1; 10 positions match TRBD2. CDR1 is SGDLS and CDR2 is YYNGEE in the germline V gene. The CDR3 is made up of 20 amino acids. V trimming: 0 bases; J trimming: 7 bases; junction bases outside the gene matches: 19. DNA of the CDR3: TGTGCCAGCAGCGTAGCTACGGGGCTAGCGGGGGTAAAGATGGTGAATGAGCAGTTCTTC. Its protein is CASSVATGLAGVKMVNEQFF.

In DNA, the CDR3 is TGTGCCACCAGCAGACGAGACAGCGATTATAGCAATCAGCCCCAGCATTTT. Its protein is CATSRRDSDYSNQPQHF. The V and J genes are TRBV15 and TRBJ1-5; D is possibly TRBD1 (5 bases). The CDR3 sequence is 17 residues long. V was cut by 2 bases and J by 0 bases, with 14 bases left in between. Looked up from germline, CDR1 is LNHNV and CDR2 is YYDKDF (reference sequence). The variable domain in full, completed from reference TRBV15 and TRBJ1-5, reads DAMVIQNPRYQVTQFGKPVTLSCSQTLNHNVMYWYQQKSSQAPKLLFHYYDKDFNNEADTPDNFQSRRPNTSFCFLDIRSPGLGDTAMYLCATSRRDSDYSNQPQHFGDGTRLSIL.

The chain is built from TRBV6-4 and TRBJ2-3; D may be TRBD1 (6 bases). The CDR3 spans 16 residues. Germline CDR1 reads MRHNA; CDR2 reads SNTAGT. Between the trimmed V and J ends, which lost 0 bases and 1 base, there was a span of 11 bases. The CDR3 reads CASSDSRPGGTDTQYF. The CDR3 nucleotides read TGTGCCAGCAGTGACTCGAGGCCAGGGGGCACAGATACGCAGTATTTT.

In DNA form, the CDR3 reads TGTGCCAGCAGCGCAAGCGGGATCCGGTTCTTC. It translates to CASSASGIRFF. The chain combines TRBV5-4 with TRBJ2-1; 7 bases fit TRBD2. The germline CDR1 and CDR2 sequences are SGHNT and YYREEE (reference sequence). This CDR3 has 11 residues. Trimming cost V 4 bases and J 15 bases; bases outside gene matches: 7.

The chain employs TRBV5-4 and TRBJ2-1; 11 nucleotides agree with TRBD2. The CDR3 contains 16 residues. After removal of 1 base from V and 5 bases from J, the junction contained 5 bases not matched to a gene. Germline CDR1 and CDR2: SGHNT and YYREEE (reference sequence). CDR3 nucleotide sequence: TGTGCCAGCAGCTTGACTAGCGGGAGTGAACACAATGAGCAGTTCTTC. Amino acids: CASSLTSGSEHNEQFF.

This chain links TRBV5-6 with TRBJ2-3; 10 bases align to TRBD1. Germline trimming cut 4 bases from V and 3 bases from J; bases unmatched to any gene: 11. The CDR3 extends over 17 amino acids. Germline V lookup: CDR1 SGHDT, CDR2 YYEEEE. The CDR3 sequence is CASSQTLTGGATDTQYF. Written as DNA, the CDR3 is TGTGCCAGCAGCCAGACACTGACAGGGGGCGCAACAGATACGCAGTATTTT.

V gene TRBV14 combines with J gene TRBJ2-7; TRBD2 matches 8 bases. J gave up 7 bases and V 2 bases, and 13 bases lay outside the gene matches. Germline V gene sequence: CDR1 SGHDN, CDR2 FVKESK. The CDR3 runs to 16 residues. The CDR3: CASSQRLQAGVWEQYF. The CDR3 nucleotides read TGTGCCAGCAGCCAACGGTTGCAAGCGGGAGTCTGGGAGCAGTACTTC.

The chain joins TRBV9 to TRBJ1-2; tentatively, D is TRBD1 (5 bases). The V end lost 3 bases, the J end lost 8 bases, and 20 bases lay between the germline ends. CDR1 and CDR2 (germline): SGDLS, YYNGEE. The CDR3 runs to 15 residues. The CDR3 coding sequence is TGTGCCAGCAGCGCCACCCCGACAGAGATGGGAGGCTACACCTTC. It is translated as CASSATPTEMGGYTF.

V and J are TRBV2 and TRBJ2-1; TRBD2 matches 8 bases. The CDR3 covers 14 residues. The junction had 10 bases not matched to a gene; V was cut back by 7 bases and J by 8 bases. CDR1 SNHLY and CDR2 FYNNEI come from the germline V gene. The CDR3 loop reads CASTVAGTWDEQFF. DNA for the CDR3: TGTGCCAGCACCGTAGCGGGAACTTGGGATGAGCAGTTCTTC.

V is TRBV9 and J is TRBJ2-6, with D maybe TRBD2 (5 bases). V was cut by 4 bases and J by 2 bases, with 22 bases left in between. The CDR3 covers 19 residues. CDR1 and CDR2 (germline): SGDLS, YYNGEE. CDR3 loop: CASSPQIRRPGTGANVLTF. The DNA for the CDR3 is TGTGCCAGCAGCCCTCAGATTCGACGCCCGGGAACTGGGGCCAACGTCCTGACTTTC.

The rearrangement uses TRBV6-4 and TRBJ2-1; 9 bases agree with TRBD2. V shed 0 bases, J shed 7 bases, and the junction held 10 bases outside the gene matches. Germline V gene lookup returns CDR1 MRHNA and CDR2 SNTAGT. The CDR3 runs to 17 residues. CDR3 loop: CASSDSPLAGGSNEQFF. CDR3 in DNA: TGTGCCAGCAGTGACTCTCCGCTCGCGGGAGGGAGTAATGAGCAGTTCTTC.